This T cell receptor beta chain derives from a study of blood T cell repertoires in COVID-19. Study context: The United States, Italy and Spain were the sources of the acute and convalescent COVID-19 samples. PBMCs, B-cell-depleted T cells, or T cells were the source of the cDNA or gDNA that made up the material.

V dropped 3 bases and J dropped 4; count of bases not matched to a gene: 7. There are 15 residues in the CDR3. The germline V gene has CDR1 SGDLS and CDR2 YYNGEE. In the authors' methods: Cell counts per sample came from amplifying reference gene primers. Assay: immunoSEQ multiplex PCR; the TCRdb copy retains only in-frame clones and omits some. V and J calls plus clone size are reproduced from that table; the DNA served to infer D and trimming. The table lists approximately 270,000 clones, 86% of them singletons. The sample taken for sequencing was peripheral blood. The receptor's source is a man aged 40-50 years with active or convalescent COVID-19. The chain couples TRBV9 to TRBJ1-1; 9 bases map to TRBD1. The DNA of the CDR3 is TGTGCCAGCAGCGCTTTCGCGACAGGGGGCACTGAAGCTTTCTTT. Translated: CASSAFATGGTEAFF.